Listed here are 8 T cell receptor beta chains from one sample, sequenced in a study of T cells in Graves' hyperthyroidism and ophthalmopathy. Researchers amplified the TCR beta CDR3 regions from RNA transcripts. A set of HTBI primers served as the primers for a first-round RT-PCR of the TCR CDR3. TCRdb reanalysed the multiplex PCR reads using MiXCR and keeps one entry per CDR3 protein. The repertoire consists of a few hundred thousand distinct CDR3 sequences, with about 15% occurring once and the leading ten covering approximately 32%. The sequenced material came from blood. All receptors come from a woman aged 30 to 39 with Graves' hyperthyroidism.

There are a few counts of this clonotype. A read error may explain this, as a much larger clone is one base away. The chain employs TRBV11-1 and TRBJ2-5, with 7 bases that match TRBD2. This CDR3 is 16 amino acids long. J lost 4 bases, V lost 5 bases, and 13 bases had no gene match. Looked up from germline, CDR1 is SGHAT and CDR2 is FQDESV (reference sequence). In DNA form, the CDR3 reads TGTGCCAGCAGCCGGTCCGGACGGGGGGAGGGAGAGACCCAGTACTTC. As protein: CASSRSGRGEGETQYF.

This clonotype was observed at least ten times. V and J are TRBV30 and TRBJ1-2; D is undetermined. CDR3 length equals 15 residues. V dropped 4 bases and J dropped 4 bases, with 19 bases sitting between them. Germline-derived CDR1 and CDR2 are GTSNPN and SVGIG (reference sequence). The CDR3 here is CAWIGIGPVAYGYTF. The CDR3 DNA is TGTGCCTGGATAGGTATAGGGCCCGTCGCCTATGGCTACACCTTC.

Concerning this clonotype: This may be a read error: a much more frequent sequence differs by one nucleotide. The chain links TRBV6-9 to TRBJ2-3, with no clear D. CDR3 size: 13 residues. Germline CDR1 and CDR2: MNHGY and SVAAGI. In DNA, the CDR3 is TGTGCCAGCAGTTACGACCACACACATACGCAGTATTTT. Amino acids: CASSYDHTHTQYF.

This clonotype occurred many times. V gene TRBV28 combines with J gene TRBJ1-5; D uncertain. V lost 6 bases and J lost 1, with 4 bases in between. The CDR3 spans 12 residues. Germline CDR1 and CDR2: MDHEN and SYDVKM. For the CDR3, the DNA is TGTGCCAGCAGGATAAGCAATCAGCCCCAGCATTTT. Protein product: CASRISNQPQHF.

This chain uses TRBV20-1 with TRBJ1-4; D might be TRBD1 (5 bases). Germline lookup yields CDR1 DFQATT and CDR2 SNEGSKA (reference sequence). The length of the CDR3 is 12 residues. The V end was cut by 2 bases, the J end by 8 bases, with 9 bases between. For the CDR3, the DNA is TGCAGTGCTAGACAGGGAAAAGAAAAACTGTTTTTT. This codes for CSARQGKEKLFF.

This clonotype was detected a few times. A single base separates this from a much larger clone, so it may be a read error. The chain uses TRBV28 and TRBJ2-5; D may match TRBD1 or TRBD2 (6 bases each). CDR3 size: 15 residues. V lost 3 bases and J 4 bases, leaving 15 bases between the germline ends. Germline loops: CDR1 MDHEN, CDR2 SYDVKM. CDR3 bases: TGTGCCAGCAGTTTTTCTTTGTCGGGGGCAGAGACCCAGTACTTC. This gives the protein CASSFSLSGAETQYF.

This clonotype appeared a few times. The chain couples TRBV18 to TRBJ1-3, with TRBD1 as a possible D gene (5 bases). V was clipped by 10 bases and J by 3 bases, with 13 bases between them. In germline, CDR1 is KGHSH, CDR2 LQKENI. This CDR3 has 13 amino acids. The DNA for the CDR3 is TGTGCCACCTTCCAGGGAGGTGGAAACACCATATATTTT. This sequence encodes CATFQGGGNTIYF.

This clonotype has a count of ten or more. The rearrangement joins TRBV7-2 to TRBJ2-3; 11 nucleotides agree with TRBD2. The V gene end was trimmed by 6 bases and the J gene end by 7 bases; junction bases not matched to a gene: 9. CDR1 is SGHTA and CDR2 is FQGNSA in the germline V gene. The length of the CDR3 is 15 residues. The CDR3 DNA reads as TGTGCCAGCAGTGACTTAGCGGGAGGGGAGTATACGCAGTATTTT. Its protein is CASSDLAGGEYTQYF. Drawing the rest from reference TRBV7-2 and TRBJ2-3, the complete variable domain is GAGVSQSPSNKVTEKGKDVELRCDPISGHTALYWYRQSLGQGLEFLIYFQGNSAPDKSGLPSDRFSAERTGGSVSTLTIQRTQQEDSAVYLCASSDLAGGEYTQYFGPGTRLTVL.